Each of the 30 T cell receptor beta chains below was sequenced from the same sample in a study of high-grade serous ovarian cancer treatment subgroups. Repertoires were generated with immunoSEQ multiplex PCR, while TCRdb's copy carries only in-frame clones and drops some. Among 30,000 to 40,000 clones listed, approximately 80% were seen once. Tumor tissue was taken before any definitive surgery or chemotherapy was given. Sequencing was done on a sample of tumor tissue. These receptor sequences come from a human donor with high-grade serous ovarian cancer.

The CDR3 sequence is CASSFTSSNNEQFF. CDR3 DNA sequence: TGTGCCAGCAGTTTCACCTCCTCGAACAATGAGCAGTTCTTC. This rearrangement joins TRBV27 to TRBJ2-1; the D is unclear. Deletions cut 3 bases from V and 5 bases from J, with 11 bases between. Germline V gives CDR1 MNHEY, CDR2 SMNVEV (reference sequence). The CDR3 length is 14 residues.

The chain couples TRBV25-1 to TRBJ1-4; no reliable D call. V shed 4 bases and J shed 5 bases, with 14 bases lying between them. The CDR3 has 15 amino acids. From germline, CDR1 is MGHDK and CDR2 SYGVNS. The CDR3 bases are TGTGCCAGCAGTGCTCTAGACCTGAGGAATGAAAAACTGTTTTTT. The encoded protein is CASSALDLRNEKLFF.

The table lists this clone with a count of one. Sequence at one end of the junction differs from germline and may be a read error. The genes are TRBV6-5 and TRBJ1-1; D remains ambiguous. CDR1 and CDR2 from the germline V gene are MNHEY and SVGAGI. CDR3 length equals 8 residues. The CDR3 spells CASSPSTF. The CDR3 region has the DNA TGTGCCAGCAGCCCCTCAACTTTT.

The chain is built from TRBV12-5 and TRBJ2-5; D is undetermined. The ends were cut back, 6 bases at V and 3 bases at J, with 20 bases in the middle. Germline V CDR1 and CDR2: LGHNT, FRNRAP. This CDR3 comprises 16 residues. CDR3 loop: CASGLGGEKGKETQYF. For the CDR3, the DNA is TGTGCTAGTGGCCTTGGCGGAGAAAAAGGGAAAGAGACCCAGTACTTC.

This sequence joins TRBV4-1 and TRBJ1-5; D ambiguous. CDR1 and CDR2 from the germline V gene are MGHRA and YSYEKL. This CDR3 is 15 amino acids long. V was shortened by 3 bases and J by 6 bases, with 15 bases between the two germline ends. The CDR3 is CASSQEMGYAQPQHF. The DNA for the CDR3 is TGCGCCAGCAGCCAGGAAATGGGGTATGCTCAGCCCCAGCATTTT.

The chain couples TRBV28 to TRBJ1-5, with TRBD1 as a possible D gene (5 bases). This CDR3 spans 16 amino acids. CDR1 is MDHEN, CDR2 SYDVKM, per germline. Deletions cut 6 bases from V and 0 bases from J, with 15 bases between. CDR3 in amino acids: CASSPPTVYSNQPQHF. The CDR3 DNA reads as TGTGCCAGCAGCCCACCGACAGTTTATAGCAATCAGCCCCAGCATTTT.

Written as DNA, the CDR3 is TGTGCCAGCAGCTACACAGGGGCCTACGAGCAGTACTTC. Encoded protein: CASSYTGAYEQYF. The chain recombines TRBV5-6 with TRBJ2-7; 7 nucleotides align to TRBD1. The CDR3 loop spans 13 amino acids. Losses at the gene ends were 3 bases for V and 2 bases for J; bases not matched to a gene: 2. Germline V gene sequence: CDR1 SGHDT, CDR2 YYEEEE.

A few counts support this clone. The chain employs TRBV4-2 and TRBJ1-5; no firm D call. Deletions cut 1 base from V and 6 bases from J, with 4 bases between. Germline V gives CDR1 LGHNA, CDR2 YNFKEQ. The CDR3 contains 12 residues. As DNA, the CDR3 is TGTGCCAGCAGCCAAGGTCCTCAGCCCCAGCATTTT. The encoded protein is CASSQGPQPQHF.

Only a few counts were recorded for this clone. The chain links TRBV2 to TRBJ1-2; D is possibly TRBD1 (5 bases). Germline CDR1 is SNHLY and CDR2 is FYNNEI. The CDR3 has 13 residues. V lost 4 bases and J 5 bases, leaving 11 bases between the germline ends. The CDR3 DNA follows: TGTGCCAGCAGTGGGGACGGGCGGTATGGCTACACCTTC. Translation: CASSGDGRYGYTF.

This chain joins TRBV6-5 and TRBJ1-1; unclear D gene. The V gene's germline CDR1 is MNHEY and CDR2 SVGAGI. This CDR3 is 15 amino acids long. V lost 5 bases to trimming and J lost 1 base, with 14 bases between them. CDR3 coding DNA: TGTGCCAGCAGTCAAGATTATTCATGGAACACTGAAGCTTTCTTT. Translated: CASSQDYSWNTEAFF.

The chain uses TRBV7-3 and TRBJ2-6; the D gene is possibly TRBD1 (6 bases). The V end was cut by 1 base, the J end by 4 bases, with 23 bases between. Germline assignment: CDR1 SGHTA and CDR2 FQGTGA. The CDR3 length is 20 residues. In DNA form, the CDR3 reads TGTGCCAGCAGCTTAAAGGGGGATAACTTTAGGGGCGCGGGGGCCAACGTCCTGACTTTC. Its protein product is CASSLKGDNFRGAGANVLTF.

The chain is built from TRBV28 and TRBJ1-1, with D unclear. Germline CDR1 MDHEN, CDR2 SYDVKM. V lost 5 bases and J 1 base, leaving 14 bases between the germline ends. This CDR3 contains 15 residues. The CDR3 DNA sequence: TGTGCCAGCAGTCCCCGGTCGCAGCCGAACACTGAAGCTTTCTTT. Residues: CASSPRSQPNTEAFF. The complete variable domain, with remaining parts taken from reference TRBV28 and TRBJ1-1, reads DVKVTQSSRYLVKRTGEKVFLECVQDMDHENMFWYRQDPGLGLRLIYFSYDVKMKEKGDIPEGYSVSREKKERFSLILESASTNQTSMYLCASSPRSQPNTEAFFGQGTRLTVV.

The J gene is TRBJ2-7, the V gene TRBV18; 8 positions agree with TRBD2. The length of the CDR3 is 15 residues. The germline CDR1 and CDR2 sequences are KGHSH and LQKENI. V shed 4 bases and J 2 bases; nucleotides not matched to a gene: 7. CDR3 nucleotide sequence: TGTGCCAGCTCACTCCGCGTAGCGGGACCCTACGAGCAGTACTTC. Its translation: CASSLRVAGPYEQYF.

The V gene is TRBV19, the J gene TRBJ2-1; 8 nucleotides agree with TRBD2. From germline, CDR1 is LNHDA and CDR2 SQIVND (reference sequence). This CDR3 has 11 residues. Trimming at V came to 7 bases and at J to 9 bases, leaving 2 bases not matched to a gene. The CDR3 DNA reads TGTGCCAGTAAACGGGAGGGTGAGCAGTTCTTC. Its translation: CASKREGEQFF.

The V call is TRBV19, the J call TRBJ2-3; D perhaps matches TRBD1 (6 bases). CDR3 size: 15 residues. Per the germline V gene, CDR1 is LNHDA and CDR2 is SQIVND (reference sequence). Deletions cut 5 bases from V and 9 bases from J, with 21 bases between. This CDR3 reads CASSSDPARRGTQYF. The CDR3 nucleotides read TGTGCCAGTAGTTCCGACCCGGCCCGAAGGGGGACGCAGTATTTT.

The chain couples TRBV4-1 to TRBJ2-7; no firm D call. The ends were cut back, 2 bases at V and 7 bases at J, with 18 bases in the middle. Germline CDR1 reads MGHRA; CDR2 reads YSYEKL. The CDR3 loop spans 15 amino acids. The CDR3 protein is CASSQWSLALGEQYF. The CDR3 DNA sequence: TGCGCCAGCAGCCAATGGTCCCTCGCGCTGGGGGAGCAGTACTTC.

The chain recombines TRBV19 with TRBJ2-5; TRBD2 aligns across 9 bases. V shed 3 bases, J shed 5 bases, and the junction held 7 bases outside the gene matches. The CDR3 length is 15 residues. From germline, CDR1 is LNHDA and CDR2 SQIVND (reference sequence). CDR3 amino acids: CASSIASGRRETQYF. The CDR3 bases are TGTGCCAGTAGTATTGCCAGCGGGAGGCGTGAGACCCAGTACTTC.

The gene calls are TRBV11-3 and TRBJ1-1; D not certain. CDR3 length: 13 residues. From germline, CDR1 is SGHNT and CDR2 YENEEA. V was shortened by 0 bases and J by 10 bases, with 12 bases between the two germline ends. The CDR3 DNA reads TGTGCCAGCAGCTTAGATCGCCGGCGAGGAGCTTTCTTT. This codes for CASSLDRRRGAFF.

The chain joins TRBV18 to TRBJ2-5, with D maybe TRBD2 (6 bases). Germline CDR1 reads KGHSH; CDR2 reads LQKENI. There are 15 residues in the CDR3. Between the trimmed V and J ends, which lost 3 bases and 5 bases, there was a span of 16 bases. The CDR3 region has the DNA TGTGCCAGCTCACCTGCGGGGACGGTAGTGGAGACCCAGTACTTC. This translates into CASSPAGTVVETQYF.

This chain links TRBV28 with TRBJ1-2, with 9 bases aligning to TRBD1. Germline values: CDR1 MDHEN, CDR2 SYDVKM. The CDR3 totals 13 residues. V shed 6 bases, J shed 4 bases, and the junction held 3 bases outside the gene matches. The CDR3 region is CASSRQGGYGYTF. The CDR3 nucleotides read TGTGCCAGCAGCCGACAGGGGGGCTATGGCTACACCTTC.

V usage is TRBV4-1 and J usage is TRBJ2-5; D is perhaps TRBD1 (6 bases). Trimming took 6 bases from V and 6 from J, leaving 17 bases between them. CDR1 MGHRA and CDR2 YSYEKL come from the germline V gene. This CDR3 contains 14 residues. The CDR3 DNA reads as TGCGCCAGCAGTACGCTCGACAGGTTTAAGACCCAGTACTTC. It yields the protein CASSTLDRFKTQYF.

This chain joins TRBV6-6 and TRBJ1-2; D perhaps matches TRBD1 (5 bases). The V end lost 5 bases, the J end lost 4 bases, and 14 bases lay between the germline ends. The germline gives CDR1 MNHNY, CDR2 SVGAGI (reference sequence). This CDR3 spans 14 amino acids. CDR3 loop: CASSGGTAGYGYTF. DNA for the CDR3: TGTGCCAGCAGTGGAGGGACTGCCGGCTATGGCTACACCTTC.

The chain is built from TRBV29-1 and TRBJ2-1; 7 positions match TRBD1. In germline, CDR1 is SQVTM, CDR2 ANQGSEA. The length of the CDR3 is 14 residues. With 7 bases clipped from V and 4 bases from J, the junction kept 10 bases outside the gene matches. CDR3 protein: CSADTGVIYNEQFF. Written as DNA, the CDR3 is TGCAGCGCTGACACAGGGGTAATTTACAATGAGCAGTTCTTC.

CDR3 region: CASSVAGAADTQYF. CDR3 sequence (DNA): TGTGCCAGCAGCGTAGCGGGAGCGGCAGATACGCAGTATTTT. This chain links TRBV9 with TRBJ2-3; maybe TRBD2 (6 bases). This CDR3 has 14 amino acids. Looked up from germline, CDR1 is SGDLS and CDR2 is YYNGEE. Trimming left V 0 bases short and J 4 bases short, with 9 bases between.

The chain carries TRBV18 and TRBJ2-7; the D is unclear. The germline V gene has CDR1 KGHSH and CDR2 LQKENI. CDR3 length equals 13 residues. The ends were cut back, 4 bases at V and 2 bases at J, with 9 bases in the middle. This CDR3 is CASSQYEAYEQYF. CDR3 sequence (DNA): TGTGCCAGCTCACAGTACGAGGCCTACGAGCAGTACTTC.

V usage is TRBV4-2 and J usage is TRBJ2-1; D ambiguous. Deletions cut 5 bases from V and 10 bases from J, with 9 bases between. CDR1 is LGHNA and CDR2 is YNFKEQ in the germline V gene. The CDR3 contains 11 residues. The CDR3 DNA sequence: TGTGCCAGCAGCGACGGAAGCGAGCAGTTCTTC. This gives the protein CASSDGSEQFF.

This chain uses TRBV28 with TRBJ2-5; D uncertain. CDR3 length equals 13 residues. Trimming cost V 6 bases and J 5 bases, with 13 bases left between them. Germline assignment: CDR1 MDHEN and CDR2 SYDVKM. CDR3 DNA sequence: TGTGCCAGCAGCTTACAGATTCCGGAGACCCAGTACTTC. Translating gives CASSLQIPETQYF.

The rearrangement uses TRBV9 and TRBJ2-2; D possibly matches TRBD1 or TRBD2 (5 bases each). Trimming took off 0 bases at V and 5 bases at J, with 11 bases between the two ends. This CDR3 has 15 residues. Germline CDR1 SGDLS, CDR2 YYNGEE. The CDR3 nucleotides are TGTGCCAGCAGCGTAGAGAGGGGTTGGACCGGGGAGCTGTTTTTT. Residues: CASSVERGWTGELFF.

The chain combines TRBV25-1 with TRBJ2-2; TRBD1 agrees at 7 bases. The CDR3 length is 15 residues. The germline V gene has CDR1 MGHDK and CDR2 SYGVNS. Losses at the gene ends were 7 bases for V and 6 bases for J; bases not matched to a gene: 11. CDR3 amino acids: CASTPDRVVAGELFF. The CDR3, as DNA: TGTGCCAGCACTCCAGACAGGGTTGTAGCCGGGGAGCTGTTTTTT. Filled out from reference TRBV25-1 and TRBJ2-2, the complete variable domain reads EADIYQTPRYLVIGTGKKITLECSQTMGHDKMYWYQQDPGMELHLIHYSYGVNSTEKGDLSSESTVSRIRTEHFPLTLESARPSHTSQYLCASTPDRVVAGELFFGEGSRLTVL.

The genes are TRBV4-3 and TRBJ1-1; D call uncertain. V dropped 5 bases and J dropped 5 bases, with 15 bases sitting between them. Per germline, CDR1 LGHNA and CDR2 YSLEER. The CDR3 is 14 amino acids. The CDR3 reads CASSWRGYGTEAFF. The DNA of the CDR3 is TGCGCCAGCAGCTGGCGAGGGTATGGTACTGAAGCTTTCTTT.